The 21 T cell receptor beta chains below all came from one sample that was sequenced in a study of radiation and T cells in renal cell carcinoma. Libraries were prepared by immunoSEQ multiplex PCR; TCRdb keeps only in-frame clonotypes and omits some of them. The data contain 150,000 or so clones, about 88% of them singletons. The time point is: baseline pretreatment blood. Treatment reported: 15 Gy SBRT to primary tumor, nephrectomy 4 weeks later. The source was blood, collected from a patient whose treatment included radiotherapy and nephrectomy. These receptors all come from a woman in her 70s with renal cell carcinoma.

The J gene is TRBJ2-3, the V gene TRBV7-2; perhaps TRBD2 as D (5 bases). The germline V gene has CDR1 SGHTA and CDR2 FQGNSA. Trimming took off 10 bases at V and 1 base at J, with 15 bases between the two ends. CDR3 length: 14 residues. The CDR3, as DNA: TGTGCCATCACCACGAACGGGGGCACAGATACGCAGTATTTT. The encoded protein is CAITTNGGTDTQYF.

This rearrangement joins TRBV28 to TRBJ1-4; 7 bases map to TRBD1. With 5 bases clipped from V and 4 bases from J, the junction kept 4 bases outside the gene matches. The germline V gene encodes CDR1 MDHEN and CDR2 SYDVKM. The CDR3 covers 14 residues. The CDR3 DNA sequence: TGTGCCAGCAGTAGGGGACAGTTTAATGAAAAACTGTTTTTT. Encoded protein: CASSRGQFNEKLFF. The full variable domain, rest sourced from reference TRBV28 and TRBJ1-4, is DVKVTQSSRYLVKRTGEKVFLECVQDMDHENMFWYRQDPGLGLRLIYFSYDVKMKEKGDIPEGYSVSREKKERFSLILESASTNQTSMYLCASSRGQFNEKLFFGSGTQLSVL.

The chain has TRBV30 and TRBJ1-1; possibly TRBD1 for D (5 bases). The V gene lost 3 bases and the J gene lost 4 bases, with 18 bases spanning the gap. The CDR3 has 15 residues. Germline assignment: CDR1 GTSNPN and CDR2 SVGIG (reference sequence). The CDR3 DNA follows: TGTGCCTGGAGGGCCTGGGGGGGGAAACGCACTGAAGCTTTCTTT. Protein product: CAWRAWGGKRTEAFF.

This chain joins TRBV6-5 and TRBJ1-1; unclear D gene. Per germline, CDR1 MNHEY and CDR2 SVGAGI. The CDR3 runs 13 residues. The V end was cut by 2 bases, the J end by 2 bases, with 6 bases between. CDR3 in DNA: TGTGCCAGCAGTTACAAGGCCAACACTGAAGCTTTCTTT. Residues: CASSYKANTEAFF.

The V and J genes are TRBV5-4 and TRBJ2-3; 13 bases fit TRBD2. The germline CDR1 and CDR2 sequences are SGHNT and YYREEE (reference sequence). V gave up 4 bases and J gave up 3 bases; unmatched junction bases: 5. The CDR3 has 16 amino acids. CDR3 in amino acids: CASSPGTSGKTDTQYF. The CDR3 bases are TGTGCCAGCAGCCCAGGGACTAGCGGGAAGACAGATACGCAGTATTTT.

The chain has TRBV18 and TRBJ1-2; 7 bases fit TRBD1. CDR1 and CDR2 (germline): KGHSH, LQKENI. The CDR3 loop spans 13 amino acids. V gave up 5 bases and J gave up 4 bases; unmatched junction bases: 4. CDR3 in amino acids: CASSTDRAYGYTF. Written as DNA, the CDR3 is TGTGCCAGCTCAACCGACAGGGCCTATGGCTACACCTTC.

J is TRBJ1-5 and V is TRBV6-6, with unresolved D. The germline CDR1 and CDR2 sequences are MNHNY and SVGAGI (reference sequence). With 4 bases removed from V and 4 bases from J, the gap between germline ends came to 5 bases. The CDR3 runs to 12 residues. This CDR3 is CASSLGNQPQHF. DNA for the CDR3: TGTGCCAGCAGTTTGGGGAATCAGCCCCAGCATTTT.

The rearrangement links TRBV7-2 to TRBJ2-7; TRBD2 matches 12 bases. The V gene's germline CDR1 is SGHTA and CDR2 FQGNSA. V lost 5 bases, J lost 4 bases, and 6 bases stayed unmatched. This CDR3 spans 15 amino acids. The chain's CDR3 is CASSPTSGGKYEQYF. The DNA for the CDR3 is TGTGCCAGCAGCCCAACTAGCGGGGGGAAGTACGAGCAGTACTTC.

The chain employs TRBV5-6 and TRBJ2-7; D may be TRBD2 (5 bases). Trimming left V 1 base short and J 4 bases short, with 6 bases between. There are 12 residues in the CDR3. CDR1 and CDR2 (germline): SGHDT, YYEEEE. Written as DNA, the CDR3 is TGTGCCAGCAGCTTGAGGAGGTACGAGCAGTACTTC. Residues: CASSLRRYEQYF.

The chain is built from TRBV5-4 and TRBJ2-1, with D unclear. The germline V gene encodes CDR1 SGHNT and CDR2 YYREEE (reference sequence). Between the trimmed V and J ends, which lost 4 bases and 0 bases, there was a span of 14 bases. The CDR3 length is 16 residues. For the CDR3, the DNA is TGTGCCAGCAGCCCCAGAGACGGCCTCTCCTACAATGAGCAGTTCTTC. Its translation is CASSPRDGLSYNEQFF.

The chain combines TRBV6-5 with TRBJ2-3; D not resolved. The CDR3 spans 15 residues. Germline V CDR1 and CDR2: MNHEY, SVGAGI. V dropped 2 bases and J dropped 1 base, with 10 bases sitting between them. Here the CDR3 reads CASSYTSLGTDTQYF. DNA for the CDR3: TGTGCCAGCAGTTACACCTCCTTGGGCACAGATACGCAGTATTTT.

The chain links TRBV4-3 to TRBJ1-1, with D possibly TRBD1 on 6 matching bases. The CDR3 loop spans 17 amino acids. Germline assignment: CDR1 LGHNA and CDR2 YSLEER. Trimming took 0 bases from V and 6 from J, leaving 20 bases between them. CDR3 nucleotide sequence: TGCGCCAGCAGCCAAGATACTCGGGCGCAGGGGATCCCTGAAGCTTTCTTT. Amino acid sequence: CASSQDTRAQGIPEAFF.

This clone occurred a few times. The chain employs TRBV18 and TRBJ2-7; TRBD2 might be the D (6 bases). V was cut by 6 bases and J by 6 bases, with 18 bases left in between. CDR3 length equals 14 residues. The germline gives CDR1 KGHSH, CDR2 LQKENI. CDR3 amino acids: CASSRSGGTSEQYF. CDR3 sequence (DNA): TGTGCCAGCTCCCGTTCCGGAGGGACGAGCGAGCAGTACTTC.

The chain recombines TRBV28 with TRBJ2-3; perhaps TRBD2 as D (6 bases). Trimming stripped 7 bases from V and 1 base from J, with 15 bases between. CDR3 length: 15 residues. From germline, CDR1 is MDHEN and CDR2 SYDVKM. CDR3 DNA sequence: TGTGCCAGCACCCTCCCGGAGGGAGGCACAGATACGCAGTATTTT. It specifies CASTLPEGGTDTQYF.

The chain joins TRBV7-3 to TRBJ1-3; D not resolved. The CDR3 runs to 15 residues. Trimming stripped 5 bases from V and 0 bases from J, with 11 bases between. Germline V gives CDR1 SGHTA, CDR2 FQGTGA. CDR3 region: CASSPTHPSGNTIYF. CDR3 DNA sequence: TGTGCCAGCAGCCCGACCCATCCCTCTGGAAACACCATATATTTT.

The chain links TRBV19 to TRBJ2-3; tentative D call: TRBD1 (6 bases). V gave up 8 bases and J gave up 1 base, with 10 bases separating them. This CDR3 spans 13 amino acids. CDR1 is LNHDA, CDR2 SQIVND, per germline (reference sequence). The CDR3 DNA reads as TGTGCCAGTTGTCCAGGGGGCACAGATACGCAGTATTTT. The encoded protein is CASCPGGTDTQYF.

This clone has only one observation. CDR3 bases: TGCGCCAGCAGCTTAAGCGGGGGGGCCGAGGAGACCCAGTACTTC. It translates to CASSLSGGAEETQYF. The chain recombines TRBV5-1 with TRBJ2-5, with 10 bases aligning to TRBD2. Germline CDR1 and CDR2: SGHRS and YFSETQ. CDR3 length equals 15 residues. The V gene end was trimmed by 2 bases and the J gene end by 5 bases; junction bases not matched to a gene: 6.

This rearrangement joins TRBV19 to TRBJ2-5, with 9 bases that match TRBD1. Losses at the gene ends were 6 bases for V and 5 bases for J; bases not matched to a gene: 7. This CDR3 is built from 14 residues. Germline V gene sequence: CDR1 LNHDA, CDR2 SQIVND (reference sequence). The CDR3 DNA follows: TGTGCCAGTAGCGGAACAGGGGGCGTCGAGACCCAGTACTTC. It codes for CASSGTGGVETQYF.

The chain combines TRBV19 with TRBJ2-4; the D gene is possibly TRBD1 (6 bases). The CDR3 sequence is 15 residues long. CDR1 is LNHDA, CDR2 SQIVND, per germline (reference sequence). Trimming cost V 3 bases and J 0 bases, with 9 bases left between them. Here the CDR3 reads CASSMQGLAKNIQYF. CDR3 nucleotides: TGTGCCAGTAGTATGCAGGGGTTAGCCAAAAACATTCAGTACTTC.

Worth noting for this clone: The junction does not match germline at one end; this may be a read error. J is TRBJ1-3 and V is TRBV6-1; D gene unclear. CDR3 length: 16 amino acids. Germline V gene lookup returns CDR1 MNHNS and CDR2 SASEGT. CDR3: CASSEGRRASGNTIYF. CDR3 nucleotide sequence: TGTGCCAGCAGCGAAGGGAGGAGGGCTTCTGGAAACACCATATATTTT.

In regard to this clone: Other DNA sequences in this sample translate to the same CDR3. The chain carries TRBV5-1 and TRBJ1-6; 9 nucleotides match TRBD1. Germline V lookup: CDR1 SGHRS, CDR2 YFSETQ. The CDR3 runs to 15 residues. The junction had 2 bases not matched to a gene; V was cut back by 0 bases and J by 7 bases. The CDR3 protein is CASSLGDRVNSPLHF. For the CDR3, the DNA is TGCGCCAGCAGCTTGGGGGACAGGGTGAATTCACCCCTCCACTTT.